The sequence of this T cell receptor beta chain was determined in a study of blood T cell repertoires in COVID-19. In the authors' methods: Amplification of reference gene primers was used by the study to estimate nucleated cell counts. Assay: immunoSEQ multiplex PCR; the TCRdb copy retains only in-frame clones and omits some. V and J calls plus clone size are reproduced from that table; the DNA served to infer D and trimming. This table holds some 270,000 clones, around 82% found once. Sequenced material: peripheral blood. The receptor comes from a person between 65 and 79 years old with COVID-19, enrolled during active disease.

CDR3: CASSEFRGTDTQYF. CDR3 in DNA: TGTGCCAGCAGTGAATTTAGAGGCACAGATACGCAGTATTTT. J is TRBJ2-3 and V is TRBV2; D gene uncertain. Germline CDR1 and CDR2: SNHLY and FYNNEI. Between the trimmed V and J ends, which lost 2 bases and 1 base, there was a span of 7 bases. This CDR3 is 14 amino acids long. Full variable domain (missing parts from reference TRBV2 and TRBJ2-3): EPEVTQTPSHQVTQMGQEVILRCVPISNHLYFYWYRQILGQKVEFLVSFYNNEISEKSEIFDDQFSVERPDGSNFTLKIRSTKLEDSAMYFCASSEFRGTDTQYFGPGTRLTVL.